Sequencing of this T cell receptor beta chain was carried out in a study of blood T cell repertoires in COVID-19. The wider study: Samples came from the United States, Italy and Spain, spanning acute and convalescent COVID-19. From T cells, B-cell-depleted T cells, or PBMCs came the material, which was cDNA or gDNA.

Recruited during active infection, patients (from Seattle) were subsequently followed longitudinally. The CDR3 contains 19 residues. V lost 0 bases to trimming and J lost 4 bases; unmatched junction nucleotides: 17. CDR1 is SGDLS and CDR2 is YYNGEE in the germline V gene. In the original analysis: It was from reference gene primer amplification that nucleated cell counts were estimated. TCRdb's table, derived via immunoSEQ multiplex PCR, lists solely in-frame clones and lacks some. That table gives V, J and clone size, and the DNA gave D and trimming. The repertoire has about 150,000 clones, about 85% of them found once; the top ten carry under 0.8%.

Sequencing was done on a sample of peripheral blood. The chain links TRBV9 to TRBJ1-2; TRBD1 matches at 8 bases. This clonotype was obtained from a man aged 55 to 70 with COVID-19, enrolled during active disease. CDR3 sequence: CASSVDLGQGAGGGYGYTF. The CDR3 nucleotides are TGTGCCAGCAGCGTAGACCTCGGGCAGGGGGCTGGCGGAGGCTATGGCTACACCTTC.